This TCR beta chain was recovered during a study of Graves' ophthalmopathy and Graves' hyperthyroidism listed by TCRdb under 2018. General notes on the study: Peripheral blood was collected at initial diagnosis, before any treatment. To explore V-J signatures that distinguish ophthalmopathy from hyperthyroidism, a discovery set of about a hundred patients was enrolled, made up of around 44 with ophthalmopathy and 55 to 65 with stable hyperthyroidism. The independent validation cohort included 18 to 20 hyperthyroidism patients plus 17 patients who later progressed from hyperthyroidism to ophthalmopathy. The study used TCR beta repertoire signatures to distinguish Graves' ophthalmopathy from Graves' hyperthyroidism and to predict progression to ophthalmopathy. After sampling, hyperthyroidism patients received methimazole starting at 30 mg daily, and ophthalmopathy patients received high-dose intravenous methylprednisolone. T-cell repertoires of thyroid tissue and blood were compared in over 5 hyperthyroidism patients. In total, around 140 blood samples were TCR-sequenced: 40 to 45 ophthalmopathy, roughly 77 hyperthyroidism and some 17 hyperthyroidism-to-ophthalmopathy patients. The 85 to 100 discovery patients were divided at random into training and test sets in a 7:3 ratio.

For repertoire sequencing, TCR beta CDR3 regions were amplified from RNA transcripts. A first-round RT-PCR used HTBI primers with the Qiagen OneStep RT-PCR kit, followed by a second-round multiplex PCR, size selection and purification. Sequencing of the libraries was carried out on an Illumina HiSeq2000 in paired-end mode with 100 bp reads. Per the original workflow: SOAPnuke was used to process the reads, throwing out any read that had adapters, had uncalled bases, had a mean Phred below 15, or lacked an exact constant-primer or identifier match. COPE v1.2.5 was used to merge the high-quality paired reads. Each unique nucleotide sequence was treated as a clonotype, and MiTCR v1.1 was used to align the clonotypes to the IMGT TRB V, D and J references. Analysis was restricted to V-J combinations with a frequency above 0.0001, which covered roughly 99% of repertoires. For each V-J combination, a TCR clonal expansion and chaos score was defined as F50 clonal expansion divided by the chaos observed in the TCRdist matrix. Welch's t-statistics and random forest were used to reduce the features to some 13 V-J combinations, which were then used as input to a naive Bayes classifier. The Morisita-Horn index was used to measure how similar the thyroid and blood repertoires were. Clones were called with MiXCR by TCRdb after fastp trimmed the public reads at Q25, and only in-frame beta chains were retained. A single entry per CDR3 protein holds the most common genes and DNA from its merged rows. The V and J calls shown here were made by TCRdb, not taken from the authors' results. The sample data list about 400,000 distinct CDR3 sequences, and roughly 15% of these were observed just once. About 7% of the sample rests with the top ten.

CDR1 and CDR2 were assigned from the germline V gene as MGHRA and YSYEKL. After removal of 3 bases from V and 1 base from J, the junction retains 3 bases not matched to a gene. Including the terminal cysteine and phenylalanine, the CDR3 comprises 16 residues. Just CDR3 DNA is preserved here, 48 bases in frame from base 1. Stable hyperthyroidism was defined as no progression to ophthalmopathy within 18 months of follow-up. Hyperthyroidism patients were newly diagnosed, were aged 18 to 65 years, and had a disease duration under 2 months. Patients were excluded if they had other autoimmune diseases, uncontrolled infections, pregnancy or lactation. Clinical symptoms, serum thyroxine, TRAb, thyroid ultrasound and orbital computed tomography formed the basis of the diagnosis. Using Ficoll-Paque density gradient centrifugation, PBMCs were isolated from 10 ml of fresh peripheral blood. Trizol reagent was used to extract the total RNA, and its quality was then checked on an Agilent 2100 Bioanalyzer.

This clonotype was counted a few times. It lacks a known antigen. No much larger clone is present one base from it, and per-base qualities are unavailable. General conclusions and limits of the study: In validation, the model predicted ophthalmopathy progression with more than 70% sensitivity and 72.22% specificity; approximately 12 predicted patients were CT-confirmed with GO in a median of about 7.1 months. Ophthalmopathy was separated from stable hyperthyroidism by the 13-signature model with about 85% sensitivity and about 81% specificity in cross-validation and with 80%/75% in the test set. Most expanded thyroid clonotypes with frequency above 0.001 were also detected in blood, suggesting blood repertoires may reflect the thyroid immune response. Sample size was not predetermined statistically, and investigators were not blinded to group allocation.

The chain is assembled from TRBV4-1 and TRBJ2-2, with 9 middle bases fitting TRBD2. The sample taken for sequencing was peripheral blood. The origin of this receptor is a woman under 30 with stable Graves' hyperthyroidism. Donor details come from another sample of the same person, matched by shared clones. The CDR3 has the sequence CASSHGLARNTGELFF. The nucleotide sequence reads TGCGCCAGCAGCCACGGACTAGCGAGGAACACCGGGGAGCTGTTTTTT.